The entry below describes one T cell receptor beta chain. Antigen: not known. This record belongs to a study of blood T cells in healthy people across ages. Each individual donor underwent a draw of roughly 10 milliliters of peripheral blood. Samples each had at least 5 micrograms of total RNA extracted. Regarding the study as a whole: A strong correlation between TCR beta diversity and naive T cell percentage was seen.

In germline, CDR1 is ENHRY, CDR2 SYGVKD. The length of the CDR3 is 14 residues. With 8 bases removed from V and 6 bases from J, the gap between germline ends came to 19 bases. PCR was performed a second time for roughly 7 to 12 cycles using a sample-barcoded 5' primer and a J-beta primer mix. Each CDR3 protein gets one entry after TCRdb re-called the 5' RACE reads with MiXCR. The table has hundreds of thousands of distinct CDR3 sequences, 58% seen once. V is TRBV10-3 and J is TRBJ1-1, with D tentatively TRBD1 (6 bases). The clonotype was recovered from a man aged 55 to 70 in good health. Specimen: blood. The CDR3 DNA reads as TGTGCCATCGCTATGGGCCTTGGGGGCCCTGAAGCTTTCTTT. Translation gives CAIAMGLGGPEAFF.